Presented here are 24 T cell receptor beta chains from one specimen sequenced in a study of radiation and T cells in renal cell carcinoma. The time point was: blood 4 weeks post-SBRT, at nephrectomy. The treatment denotes: 15 Gy SBRT to primary tumor, nephrectomy 4 weeks later. Sequenced by immunoSEQ multiplex PCR; TCRdb stores in-frame clones only, minus some. The table lists tens of thousands of clones, roughly 80% of them singletons. The specimen comprised blood, sampled from a patient whose treatment included radiotherapy and nephrectomy. Source of these receptors: a middle-aged man with renal cell carcinoma.

V and J are TRBV5-1 and TRBJ2-3; 9 bases are shared with TRBD1. CDR3 length equals 15 residues. In germline, CDR1 is SGHRS, CDR2 YFSETQ. V lost 4 bases, J lost 1 base, and 4 bases stayed unmatched. Here the CDR3 reads CASSLQGAGTDTQYF. In nucleotides, the CDR3 is TGCGCCAGCAGCCTACAGGGGGCTGGCACAGATACGCAGTATTTT.

The V and J genes are TRBV19 and TRBJ1-2; D uncertain. The CDR3 covers 11 residues. Trimming pared 8 bases from V and 2 bases from J, leaving 6 bases between. Per germline, CDR1 LNHDA and CDR2 SQIVND (reference sequence). The CDR3 loop reads CASQNNYGYTF. CDR3 coding DNA: TGTGCCAGTCAAAACAACTATGGCTACACCTTC.

The chain has TRBV5-1 and TRBJ2-2; D is uncertain. The CDR3 has 14 amino acids. Trimming stripped 2 bases from V and 2 bases from J, with 7 bases between. In germline, CDR1 is SGHRS, CDR2 YFSETQ. CDR3 protein: CASSFSVNTGELFF. CDR3 in DNA: TGCGCCAGCAGCTTTAGTGTTAACACCGGGGAGCTGTTTTTT.

The chain uses TRBV27 and TRBJ2-7; 10 nucleotides match TRBD1. V lost 4 bases and J lost 2; bases outside the gene matches: 8. The CDR3 covers 16 residues. The germline CDR1 and CDR2 sequences are MNHEY and SMNVEV (reference sequence). In nucleotides, the CDR3 is TGTGCCAGCAGTTCCTCCGGGACAGGGGATACCTACGAGCAGTACTTC. It is translated as CASSSSGTGDTYEQYF.

The chain is built from TRBV2 and TRBJ2-1; the D gene is possibly TRBD1 (5 bases). Germline CDR1 is SNHLY and CDR2 is FYNNEI. The CDR3 totals 14 residues. V gave up 1 base and J gave up 8 bases, with 12 bases separating them. The DNA of the CDR3 is TGTGCCAGCAGTGAAGATCAGATGACAGATGAGCAGTTCTTC. Its protein is CASSEDQMTDEQFF.

The chain carries TRBV29-1 and TRBJ2-1, with TRBD1 identical over 9 bases. CDR1 is SQVTM and CDR2 is ANQGSEA in the germline V gene. The CDR3 contains 16 residues. Trimming removed 8 bases from V and 4 bases from J; junction bases left unmatched: 15. CDR3 residues: CSSPKPGTGTYNEQFF. In DNA, the CDR3 is TGCAGCTCTCCGAAGCCCGGGACAGGGACATACAATGAGCAGTTCTTC.

This clone was seen only once. This rearrangement joins TRBV6-5 to TRBJ1-5; 8 nucleotides agree with TRBD1. The CDR3 covers 13 residues. The V gene's germline CDR1 is MNHEY and CDR2 SVGAGI. Losses at the gene ends were 4 bases for V and 4 bases for J; bases not matched to a gene: 0. CDR3 bases: TGTGCCAGCAGTTGGGACAGGAATCAGCCCCAGCATTTT. This encodes CASSWDRNQPQHF.

The rearrangement links TRBV28 to TRBJ1-4; D gene unclear. The CDR3 spans 15 residues. Germline assignment: CDR1 MDHEN and CDR2 SYDVKM. V was clipped by 1 base and J by 3 bases, with 9 bases between them. The DNA for the CDR3 is TGTGCCAGCAGTTTATTAGGGCAGTCTAATGAAAAACTGTTTTTT. Protein sequence: CASSLLGQSNEKLFF.

The chain joins TRBV5-4 to TRBJ2-1, with 10 bases that match TRBD2. V shed 6 bases and J 2 bases; nucleotides not matched to a gene: 14. The CDR3 has 18 residues. Germline V CDR1 and CDR2: SGHNT, YYREEE (reference sequence). CDR3 nucleotides: TGTGCCAGCACCGTCCGGGCTAGCGGGGGTCAGACCTACAATGAGCAGTTCTTC. The encoded protein is CASTVRASGGQTYNEQFF.

V and J are TRBV7-3 and TRBJ1-6, with TRBD1 matching 7 bases. The V gene's germline CDR1 is SGHTA and CDR2 FQGTGA. Trimming cost V 1 base and J 0 bases; bases outside gene matches: 3. The length of the CDR3 is 17 residues. Here the CDR3 reads CASSLRGGNSYNSPLHF. The CDR3 nucleotides are TGTGCCAGCAGCTTAAGAGGGGGCAACTCCTATAATTCACCCCTCCACTTT.

This chain links TRBV6-5 with TRBJ2-5; either TRBD1 or TRBD2 may fit D (5 bases each). With the DNA end fitting TRBJ2-7 better, the J assignment may be wrong. The CDR3 has 13 amino acids. Germline values: CDR1 MNHEY, CDR2 SVGAGI. The DNA for the CDR3 is TGTGCCAGCAGTTTTCCGGGGACGGTCGAGCAGTACTTC. Its protein product is CASSFPGTVEQYF.

This CDR3 reads CASRPTTGGSYEQYF. The CDR3 DNA is TGTGCCAGCAGACCGACGACAGGGGGCTCCTACGAGCAGTACTTC. The chain uses TRBV2 and TRBJ2-7, with 9 bases lining up with TRBD1. V was pared by 6 bases and J by 0 bases, with 6 bases of the junction left unmatched. The CDR3 is 15 amino acids. Germline assignment: CDR1 SNHLY and CDR2 FYNNEI.

The chain joins TRBV5-4 to TRBJ2-5; 12 bases align to TRBD2. Looked up from germline, CDR1 is SGHNT and CDR2 is YYREEE (reference sequence). Trimming took 4 bases from V and 11 from J; bases not matched to a gene: 18. The CDR3 is 17 amino acids. The CDR3 spells CASSLLLASGGAQEQYF. For the CDR3, the DNA is TGTGCCAGCAGCCTCCTCCTTGCTAGCGGGGGGGCCCAGGAGCAGTACTTC.

The chain is built from TRBV7-8 and TRBJ2-2; either TRBD1 or TRBD2 may supply D (5 bases each). Germline V gene lookup returns CDR1 SGHVS and CDR2 FQNEAQ. CDR3 length: 16 amino acids. The germline V and J ends were trimmed by 1 base and 5 bases, with 14 bases remaining between them. The DNA for the CDR3 is TGTGCCAGCAGCTTAGTGGGGGAAGTGGGTACCGGGGAGCTGTTTTTT. The encoded protein is CASSLVGEVGTGELFF.

The chain recombines TRBV7-6 with TRBJ2-7, with D maybe TRBD2 (6 bases). V lost 1 base, J lost 1 base, and 17 bases lay in between. The CDR3 is 17 amino acids. Looked up from germline, CDR1 is SGHVS and CDR2 is FNYEAQ. In DNA form, the CDR3 reads TGTGCCAGCAGCTTAGGTCTTTCGGGACTTTCATCCTACGAGCAGTACTTC. Its protein product is CASSLGLSGLSSYEQYF.

V and J are TRBV27 and TRBJ1-5; D perhaps matches TRBD1 (5 bases). The ends were cut back, 1 base at V and 7 bases at J, with 5 bases in the middle. The CDR3 has 12 residues. Germline V lookup: CDR1 MNHEY, CDR2 SMNVEV (reference sequence). CDR3 residues: CASSLWGQPQHF. As DNA, the CDR3 is TGTGCCAGCAGTTTATGGGGGCAGCCCCAGCATTTT.

The gene calls are TRBV15 and TRBJ2-3; D is unresolved. Germline V gene data show CDR1 as LNHNV and CDR2 as YYDKDF (reference sequence). V lost 2 bases and J lost 5, with 11 bases in between. The CDR3 spans 14 residues. CDR3 loop: CATSRNLGEDTQYF. Here the CDR3 DNA reads TGTGCCACCAGCAGAAACCTTGGAGAAGATACGCAGTATTTT.

The gene calls are TRBV7-2 and TRBJ1-2, with no clear D. From germline, CDR1 is SGHTA and CDR2 FQGNSA. Trimming removed 2 bases from V and 4 bases from J, with 5 bases in between. This CDR3 is built from 12 residues. CDR3: CASSLLGYGYTF. Written as DNA, the CDR3 is TGTGCCAGCAGCTTATTAGGCTATGGCTACACCTTC.

V is TRBV7-2 and J is TRBJ1-2; 7 bases are shared with TRBD1. V lost 2 bases, J lost 2 bases, and 8 bases stayed unmatched. CDR1 and CDR2 from the germline V gene are SGHTA and FQGNSA. The CDR3 runs to 16 residues. The CDR3 spells CASSLRPGQINYGYTF. CDR3 DNA: TGTGCCAGCAGCTTAAGACCGGGACAGATAAACTATGGCTACACCTTC.

The chain combines TRBV30 with TRBJ2-5; no definite D call. Germline CDR1 and CDR2: GTSNPN and SVGIG (reference sequence). CDR3 size: 12 residues. Trimming took 4 bases from V and 5 from J, leaving 11 bases between them. CDR3 in amino acids: CAWTESGETQYF. The CDR3 DNA reads TGTGCCTGGACAGAATCCGGGGAGACCCAGTACTTC.

The rearrangement uses TRBV7-9 and TRBJ2-7, with 7 nucleotides matching TRBD2. J was trimmed by 0 bases and V by 2 bases; bases with no gene match: 7. The CDR3 runs to 16 residues. Germline values: CDR1 SEHNR, CDR2 FQNEAQ (reference sequence). The CDR3 coding sequence is TGTGCCAGCAGCTTACTTAGCGGGCGGAACTCCTACGAGCAGTACTTC. Its protein is CASSLLSGRNSYEQYF.

The chain is built from TRBV19 and TRBJ2-5; TRBD1 might be the D (5 bases). V was shortened by 6 bases and J by 7 bases, with 21 bases between the two germline ends. CDR3 size: 15 residues. The V gene's germline CDR1 is LNHDA and CDR2 SQIVND (reference sequence). DNA of the CDR3: TGTGCCAGTAGCCTGTTCCCCTTTACCCAGGGGACCCAGTACTTC. Translation gives CASSLFPFTQGTQYF.

This clone was detected a few times. The chain is built from TRBV7-9 and TRBJ2-1; D perhaps matches TRBD1 (5 bases). CDR1 is SEHNR and CDR2 is FQNEAQ in the germline V gene (reference sequence). The CDR3 runs 14 residues. V lost 6 bases and J lost 2, with 11 bases in between. The CDR3 nucleotides are TGTGCCAGCAGTCAAACAGGCCCCTACAATGAGCAGTTCTTC. It codes for CASSQTGPYNEQFF.

The V gene is TRBV5-1, the J gene TRBJ1-5; no clear D gene. This CDR3 is 15 amino acids long. Germline assignment: CDR1 SGHRS and CDR2 YFSETQ. V lost 0 bases to trimming and J lost 4 bases, with 11 bases between them. This chain's CDR3 is CASSLGAEENQPQHF. CDR3 DNA sequence: TGCGCCAGCAGCTTGGGAGCAGAGGAAAATCAGCCCCAGCATTTT.